This TCR beta chain appears in the sequencing data of a study of early T cells in non-severe SARS-CoV-2 infection. The V gene end was trimmed by 0 bases and the J gene end by 8 bases; junction bases not matched to a gene: 3. The CDR3 runs to 13 residues. CDR1 is SGHTA and CDR2 is FQGNSA in the germline V gene. This clonotype was recorded many times. Unique molecular identifiers (one per individual cDNA molecule) were attached. TCRdb reprocessed the 5' RACE reads via MiXCR and lists one record per CDR3 protein. The data hold about 48,000 distinct CDR3 sequences, with around 5.2% observed a single time.

The TCR comes from an adult who was a healthcare worker with PCR-confirmed SARS-CoV-2 infection or an uninfected control (not recorded which). The rearrangement uses TRBV7-2 and TRBJ1-2, with TRBD1 matching over 7 bases. Sequencing was done on a sample of whole blood. The CDR3 protein is CASSLATGVGYTF. CDR3 coding DNA: TGTGCCAGCAGCTTAGCAACAGGGGTGGGCTACACCTTC.